Sequencing of this T cell receptor beta chain was carried out in a study of T cell repertoires in aging, cancer and after chemotherapy. Background on the study: Over several months to years, re-sampled healthy donor repertoires clearly shared clones.

Peripheral blood genomic DNA, not sorted cells or RNA, was the template. This clonotype was seen a few times. What it binds is unknown. General study points: Rebound thymic output was suggested by rising median generation probability during chemotherapy in each cancer cohort. The repertoire data cannot show anything about immunological memory following chemotherapy.

A mixed TRB-A/B primer pool amplified rearranged TRB by multiplex touch-down PCR. TCRdb re-called the multiplex PCR reads through MiXCR, storing one row per CDR3 protein. The table records around 17,000 distinct CDR3 sequences, 40% to 55% of them present only once. Germline V CDR1 and CDR2: SQVTM, ANQGSEA. The CDR3 length is 15 residues. V was trimmed by 4 bases and J by 1 base, leaving 14 bases between them. The sample taken for sequencing was blood. This receptor was taken from a human donor in good health. The chain is built from TRBV29-1 and TRBJ2-1, with unresolved D. CDR3 sequence reads: CSVGSAESSYNEQFF. CDR3 sequence (DNA): TGCAGCGTTGGATCGGCGGAGTCGTCCTACAATGAGCAGTTCTTC.